A selection of T cell receptor beta chains follows, all from one sample in a study of response to subunit inactivated influenza vaccine. A single record per CDR3 protein comes from TCRdb applying MiXCR to the RT-PCR reads. The profile covers fewer than 800,000 distinct CDR3 sequences, with 15% to 19% appearing a single time and more than 9% taken by the ten largest. The source material was PBMCs from blood, sampled 11 to 12 days after vaccination. These receptors were collected from a man aged 45-65 years who received an inactivated influenza vaccine. Each CDR3 is given with its conserved first and last residue. The D gene is left open where the match is weak. Size is stated for part of the rows, as once, few or many counts, or as a class when the clone is expanded.

d_gene	v_gene	abundance	j_gene	CDR3nt	CDR3aa
TRBD1	TRBV7-8	NA	TRBJ1-4	TGTGCCAGCAGCCCGTGGACAGGCGGTGAAAAACTGTTTTTT	CASSPWTGGEKLFF
NA	TRBV7-2	NA	TRBJ2-1	TGTGCCAGCAGCTTAGAGGCGGGGCGGTACAATGAGCAGTTCTTC	CASSLEAGRYNEQFF
TRBD2	TRBV6-5	few	TRBJ2-7	TGTGCCAGCAGTTACTCAGCGGGGAACTACGAGCAGTACTTC	CASSYSAGNYEQYF
NA	TRBV29-1	NA	TRBJ2-1	TGCAGCGCTCCGTCGGGTGGACGAACTAACAATGAGCAGTTCTTC	CSAPSGGRTNNEQFF
TRBD1	TRBV20-1	NA	TRBJ1-5	TGCAGTGCTAGAATTAACAGGGGTCGGAGACAGCCCCAGCATTTT	CSARINRGRRQPQHF
NA	TRBV21-1	NA	TRBJ2-3	TGTGCCAGCAGCAAAGACGAACAGGTTGGCACAGATACGCAGTATTTT	CASSKDEQVGTDTQYF
NA	TRBV29-1	NA	TRBJ2-3	TGCAGCGTTGAACTGCTAGGTCTGCCGTCGCAGTATTTT	CSVELLGLPSQYF
NA	TRBV20-1	many	TRBJ2-6	TGCAGTGCTACCCCAGGGTCTGGGGCCAACGTCCTGACTTTC	CSATPGSGANVLTF
NA	TRBV12-3/TRBV12-4	few	TRBJ2-2	TGTGCCAGCAGTTCCCCTCCTGGAGCGAACACCGGGGAGCTGTTTTTT	CASSSPPGANTGELFF
NA	TRBV7-2	NA	TRBJ2-7	TGTGCCAGCAGCTCTTGGGGCTACGAGCAGTACTTC	CASSSWGYEQYF
NA	TRBV20-1	few	TRBJ2-5	TGCAGTGCTAGTGGTAGCGGCCTTGCAGAGACCCAGTACTTC	CSASGSGLAETQYF
NA	TRBV6-5	NA	TRBJ2-1	TGTGCCAGCGGGGGGCCCTACAATGAGCAGTTCTTC	CASGGPYNEQFF
NA	TRBV6-4	few	TRBJ2-5	TGTGCCAGCAGTGACTCCGGGACGGGACAAGAGACCCAGTACTTC	CASSDSGTGQETQYF
NA	TRBV20-1	NA	TRBJ2-7	TGCAGTGCCTTGGCGGGGGCCATATACGAGCAGTACTTC	CSALAGAIYEQYF
TRBD2	TRBV6-5	NA	TRBJ2-7	TGTGCCAGCAGTTACTTTCGAACTAGCGGGGGGAACAACGAGCAGTACTTC	CASSYFRTSGGNNEQYF
NA	TRBV6-1	NA	TRBJ1-4	TGTGCCAGCAGTCTGGTGGCGGGGAATAATGAAAAACTGTTTTTT	CASSLVAGNNEKLFF
TRBD2	TRBV20-1	NA	TRBJ2-1	TGCAGTGCTAGAGATTTAGCGGGAGGAGTCTACAATGAGCAGTTCTTC	CSARDLAGGVYNEQFF
TRBD2	TRBV6-2/TRBV6-3	few	TRBJ2-3	TGTGCCAGCAGCAAACTAGCGGGAGGATCAGATACGCAGTATTTT	CASSKLAGGSDTQYF
TRBD2	TRBV6-2/TRBV6-3	many	TRBJ2-7	TGTGCCAGCAGATTAGCGGGAGGGTCCTACGAGCAGTACTTC	CASRLAGGSYEQYF